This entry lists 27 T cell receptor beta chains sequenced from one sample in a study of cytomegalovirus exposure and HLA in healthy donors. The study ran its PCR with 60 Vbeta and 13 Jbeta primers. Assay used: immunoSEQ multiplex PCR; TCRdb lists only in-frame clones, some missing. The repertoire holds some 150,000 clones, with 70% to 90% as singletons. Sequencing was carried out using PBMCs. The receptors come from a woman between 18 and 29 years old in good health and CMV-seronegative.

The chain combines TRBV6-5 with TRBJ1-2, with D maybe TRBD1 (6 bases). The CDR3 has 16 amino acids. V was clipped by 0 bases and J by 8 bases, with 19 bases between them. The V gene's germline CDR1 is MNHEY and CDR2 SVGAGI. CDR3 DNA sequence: TGTGCCAGCAGTTACTCGCGGGGGGGCGGATCCAACGGCTACACCTTC. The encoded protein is CASSYSRGGGSNGYTF.

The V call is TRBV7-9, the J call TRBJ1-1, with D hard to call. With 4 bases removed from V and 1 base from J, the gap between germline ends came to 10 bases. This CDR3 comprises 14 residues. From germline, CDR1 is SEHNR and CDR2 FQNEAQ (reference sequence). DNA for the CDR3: TGTGCCAGCAGCTCCCCTACAGCGAACACTGAAGCTTTCTTT. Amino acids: CASSSPTANTEAFF.

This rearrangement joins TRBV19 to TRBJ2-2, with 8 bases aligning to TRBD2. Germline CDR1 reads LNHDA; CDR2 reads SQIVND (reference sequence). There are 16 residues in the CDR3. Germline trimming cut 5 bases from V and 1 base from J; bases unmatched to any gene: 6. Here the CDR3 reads CASSVLAGLNTGELFF. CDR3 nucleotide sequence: TGTGCCAGTAGTGTTCTAGCGGGTTTGAACACCGGGGAGCTGTTTTTT.

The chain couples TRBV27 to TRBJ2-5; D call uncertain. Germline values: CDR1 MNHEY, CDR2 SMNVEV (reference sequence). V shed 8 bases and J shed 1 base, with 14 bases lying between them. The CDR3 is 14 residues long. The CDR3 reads CASAELGSQETQYF. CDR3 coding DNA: TGTGCCAGCGCTGAGCTGGGCTCCCAAGAGACCCAGTACTTC.

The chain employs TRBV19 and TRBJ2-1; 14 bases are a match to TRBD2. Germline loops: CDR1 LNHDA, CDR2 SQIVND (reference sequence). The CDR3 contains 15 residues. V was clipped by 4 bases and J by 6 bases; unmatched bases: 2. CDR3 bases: TGTGCCAGTAGTAAGGGGACTAGCGGGGGCAATGAGCAGTTCTTC. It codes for CASSKGTSGGNEQFF.

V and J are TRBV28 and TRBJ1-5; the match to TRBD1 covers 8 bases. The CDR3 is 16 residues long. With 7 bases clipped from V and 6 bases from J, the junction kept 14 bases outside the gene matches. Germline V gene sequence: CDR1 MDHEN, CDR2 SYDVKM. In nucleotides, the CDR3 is TGTGCCAGCATAGCAGGGGGCATCGTAAATAGTCAGCCCCAGCATTTT. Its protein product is CASIAGGIVNSQPQHF.

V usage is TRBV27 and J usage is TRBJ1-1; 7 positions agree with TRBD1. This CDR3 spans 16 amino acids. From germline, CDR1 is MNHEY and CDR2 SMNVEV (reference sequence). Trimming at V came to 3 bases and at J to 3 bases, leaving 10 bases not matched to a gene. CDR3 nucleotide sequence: TGTGCCAGCAGTTTGCTCTGGGACAGAGGGTACACTGAAGCTTTCTTT. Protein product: CASSLLWDRGYTEAFF.

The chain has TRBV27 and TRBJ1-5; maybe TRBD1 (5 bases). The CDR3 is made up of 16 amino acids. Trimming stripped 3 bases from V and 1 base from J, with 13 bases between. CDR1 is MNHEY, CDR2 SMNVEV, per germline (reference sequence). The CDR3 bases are TGTGCCAGCAGTTTTTCGGCAGGGAACAGCAATCAGCCCCAGCATTTT. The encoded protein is CASSFSAGNSNQPQHF.

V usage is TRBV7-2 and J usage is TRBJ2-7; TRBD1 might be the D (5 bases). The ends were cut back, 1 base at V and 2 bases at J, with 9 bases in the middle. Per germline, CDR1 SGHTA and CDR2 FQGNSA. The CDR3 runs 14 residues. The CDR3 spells CASSLDRWTYEQYF. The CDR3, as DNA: TGTGCCAGCAGCTTAGACAGGTGGACCTACGAGCAGTACTTC.

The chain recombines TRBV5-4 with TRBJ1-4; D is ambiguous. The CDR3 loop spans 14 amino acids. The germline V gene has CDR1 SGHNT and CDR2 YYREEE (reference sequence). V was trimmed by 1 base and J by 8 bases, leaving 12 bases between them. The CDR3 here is CASSLLGSEEKLFF. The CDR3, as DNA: TGTGCCAGCAGCTTGCTGGGGAGTGAAGAAAAACTGTTTTTT.

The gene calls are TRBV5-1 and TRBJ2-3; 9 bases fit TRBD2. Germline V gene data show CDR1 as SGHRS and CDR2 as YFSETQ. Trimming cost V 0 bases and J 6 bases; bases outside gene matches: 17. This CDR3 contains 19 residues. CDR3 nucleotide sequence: TGCGCCAGCAGCTTGGCTGCGGGGGGGCCTTTAACCCGAGGGGATACGCAGTATTTT. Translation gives CASSLAAGGPLTRGDTQYF.

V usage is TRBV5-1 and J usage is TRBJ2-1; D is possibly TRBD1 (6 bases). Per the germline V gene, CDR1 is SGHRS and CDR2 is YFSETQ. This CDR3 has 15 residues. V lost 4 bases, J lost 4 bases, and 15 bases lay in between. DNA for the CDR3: TGCGCCAGCAGCCCTAGGGGGAGCGAATACAATGAGCAGTTCTTC. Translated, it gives CASSPRGSEYNEQFF.

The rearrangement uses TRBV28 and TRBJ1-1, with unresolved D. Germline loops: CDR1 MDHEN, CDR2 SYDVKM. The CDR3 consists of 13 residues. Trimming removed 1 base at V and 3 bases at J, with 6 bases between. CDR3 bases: TGTGCCAGCAGTTTATTACACGACACTGAAGCTTTCTTT. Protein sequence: CASSLLHDTEAFF.

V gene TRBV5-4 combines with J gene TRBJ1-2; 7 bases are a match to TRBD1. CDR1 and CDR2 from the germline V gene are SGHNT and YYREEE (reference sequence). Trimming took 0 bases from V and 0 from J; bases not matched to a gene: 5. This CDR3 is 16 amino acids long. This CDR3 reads CASSLVSGQTNYGYTF. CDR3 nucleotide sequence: TGTGCCAGCAGCTTGGTGTCGGGACAGACTAACTATGGCTACACCTTC.

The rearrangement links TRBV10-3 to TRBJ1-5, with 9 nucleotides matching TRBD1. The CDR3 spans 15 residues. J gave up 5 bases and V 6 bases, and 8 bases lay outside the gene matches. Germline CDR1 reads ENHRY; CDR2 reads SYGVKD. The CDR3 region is CAISNPGQGDQPQHF. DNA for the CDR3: TGTGCCATCAGCAATCCGGGACAGGGTGATCAGCCCCAGCATTTT.

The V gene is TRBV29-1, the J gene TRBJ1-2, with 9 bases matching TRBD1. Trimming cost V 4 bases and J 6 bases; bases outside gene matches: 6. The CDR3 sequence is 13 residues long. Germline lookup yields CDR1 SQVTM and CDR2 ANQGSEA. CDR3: CSVGQGGLDGYTF. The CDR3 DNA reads TGCAGCGTTGGACAGGGGGGTTTAGATGGCTACACCTTC.

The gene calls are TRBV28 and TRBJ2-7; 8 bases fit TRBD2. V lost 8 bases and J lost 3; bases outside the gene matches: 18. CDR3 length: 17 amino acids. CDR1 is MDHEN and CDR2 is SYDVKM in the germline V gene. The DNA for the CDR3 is TGTGCCAGCGCGCGTTCAGAAAGCGGGGGCCCTTTCTACGAGCAGTACTTC. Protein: CASARSESGGPFYEQYF.

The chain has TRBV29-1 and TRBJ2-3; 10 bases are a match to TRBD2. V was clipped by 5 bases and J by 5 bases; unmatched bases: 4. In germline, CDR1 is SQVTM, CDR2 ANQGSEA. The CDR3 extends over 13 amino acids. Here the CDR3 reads CSVQAGGGDTQYF. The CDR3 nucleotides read TGCAGCGTTCAAGCGGGAGGGGGAGATACGCAGTATTTT.

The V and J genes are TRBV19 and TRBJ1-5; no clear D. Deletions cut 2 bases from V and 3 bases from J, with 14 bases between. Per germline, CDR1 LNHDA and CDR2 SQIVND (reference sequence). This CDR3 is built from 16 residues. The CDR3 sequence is CASSIQVTVTNQPQHF. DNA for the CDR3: TGTGCCAGTAGTATACAGGTTACGGTAACCAATCAGCCCCAGCATTTT.

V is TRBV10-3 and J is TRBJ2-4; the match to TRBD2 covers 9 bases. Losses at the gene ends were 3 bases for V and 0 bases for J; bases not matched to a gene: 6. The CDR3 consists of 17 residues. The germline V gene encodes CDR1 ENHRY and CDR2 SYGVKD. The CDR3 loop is CAISDASGNLAKNIQYF. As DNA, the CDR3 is TGTGCCATCAGTGATGCTAGCGGGAATCTAGCCAAAAACATTCAGTACTTC.

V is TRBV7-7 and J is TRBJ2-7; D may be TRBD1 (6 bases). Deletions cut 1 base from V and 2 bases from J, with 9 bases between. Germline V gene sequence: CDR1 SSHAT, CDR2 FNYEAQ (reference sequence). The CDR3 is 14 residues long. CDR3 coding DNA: TGTGCCAGCAGCTTAGGGACAGACCCCTACGAGCAGTACTTC. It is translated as CASSLGTDPYEQYF.

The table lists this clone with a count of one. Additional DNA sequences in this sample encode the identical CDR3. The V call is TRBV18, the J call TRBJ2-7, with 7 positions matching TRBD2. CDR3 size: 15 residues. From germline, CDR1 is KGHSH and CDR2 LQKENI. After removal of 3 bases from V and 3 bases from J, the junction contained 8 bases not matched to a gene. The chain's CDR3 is CASSPGASGNYEQYF. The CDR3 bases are TGTGCCAGCTCACCCGGGGCTAGCGGAAACTACGAGCAGTACTTC. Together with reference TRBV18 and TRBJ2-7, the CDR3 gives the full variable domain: NAGVMQNPRHLVRRRGQEARLRCSPMKGHSHVYWYRQLPEEGLKFMVYLQKENIIDESGMPKERFSAEFPKEGPSILRIQQVVRGDSAAYFCASSPGASGNYEQYFGPGTRLTVT.

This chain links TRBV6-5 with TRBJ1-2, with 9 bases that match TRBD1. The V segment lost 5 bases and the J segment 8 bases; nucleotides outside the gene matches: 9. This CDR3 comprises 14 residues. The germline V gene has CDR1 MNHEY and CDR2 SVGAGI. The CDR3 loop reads CASSDGTGSLGYTF. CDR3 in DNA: TGTGCCAGCAGTGACGGGACAGGGTCTTTGGGCTACACCTTC.

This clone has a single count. The CDR3 bases are TGTGCCAGCACGCTCAGGGGTCATGGAAACACCATATATTTT. It encodes CASTLRGHGNTIYF. This chain connects TRBV2 to TRBJ1-3, with a possible D match to TRBD1 (6 bases). The CDR3 runs to 14 residues. Trimming removed 7 bases from V and 3 bases from J, with 13 bases in between. CDR1 and CDR2 (germline): SNHLY, FYNNEI.

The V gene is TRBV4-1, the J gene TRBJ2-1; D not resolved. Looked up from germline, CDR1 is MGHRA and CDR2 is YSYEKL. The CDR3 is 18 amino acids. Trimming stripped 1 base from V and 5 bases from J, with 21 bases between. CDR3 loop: CASSQGRLRNIRNNEQFF. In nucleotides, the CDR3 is TGCGCCAGCAGCCAAGGCCGGTTGAGGAACATCAGAAACAATGAGCAGTTCTTC.

CDR3 coding DNA: TGTGCCAGCAGCGCGAGAACCGGGACTAGCGTACACGAGCAGTACTTC. It is translated as CASSARTGTSVHEQYF. J is TRBJ2-7 and V is TRBV11-1, with TRBD2 identical over 10 bases. The CDR3 spans 16 residues. Per the germline V gene, CDR1 is SGHAT and CDR2 is FQDESV (reference sequence). Trimming took 5 bases from V and 5 from J; bases not matched to a gene: 12.

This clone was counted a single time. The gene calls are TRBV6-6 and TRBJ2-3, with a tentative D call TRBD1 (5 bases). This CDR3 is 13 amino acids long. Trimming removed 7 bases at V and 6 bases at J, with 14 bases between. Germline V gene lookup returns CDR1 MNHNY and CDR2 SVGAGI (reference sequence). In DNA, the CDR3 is TGTGCCAGCACCCGCGGCTGGGGCGATACGCAGTATTTT. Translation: CASTRGWGDTQYF.